The clone carrying this T cell receptor beta chain was counted a single time. Per the original data handling: The assay estimated nucleated cells by amplifying reference gene primers. Clones were read by immunoSEQ multiplex PCR, and TCRdb kept only the in-frame ones, dropping some. The DNA was the basis for D and trimming; V, J and clone size are from that table. Among some 95,000 clones listed, 86% were seen once. This sample is part of a study of blood T cell repertoires in COVID-19. Study summary: The United States, Italy and Spain supplied acute and convalescent COVID-19 samples.

The sequence was obtained from an elderly man with active or convalescent COVID-19. The sequenced material came from peripheral blood.

The CDR3 DNA reads TGCGCCAGCAGCTTGGGGCCCACTAGCGGGGACTCCTACGAGCAGTACTTC. Protein: CASSLGPTSGDSYEQYF. The chain couples TRBV5-1 to TRBJ2-7; 10 bases map to TRBD2. There are 17 residues in the CDR3. The trim removed 0 bases at V and 0 bases at J, leaving 6 bases unmatched. The V gene's germline CDR1 is SGHRS and CDR2 YFSETQ. Full variable domain (missing parts from reference TRBV5-1 and TRBJ2-7): KAGVTQTPRYLIKTRGQQVTLSCSPISGHRSVSWYQQTPGQGLQFLFEYFSETQRNKGNFPGRFSGRQFSNSRSEMNVSTLELGDSALYLCASSLGPTSGDSYEQYFGPGTRLTVT.